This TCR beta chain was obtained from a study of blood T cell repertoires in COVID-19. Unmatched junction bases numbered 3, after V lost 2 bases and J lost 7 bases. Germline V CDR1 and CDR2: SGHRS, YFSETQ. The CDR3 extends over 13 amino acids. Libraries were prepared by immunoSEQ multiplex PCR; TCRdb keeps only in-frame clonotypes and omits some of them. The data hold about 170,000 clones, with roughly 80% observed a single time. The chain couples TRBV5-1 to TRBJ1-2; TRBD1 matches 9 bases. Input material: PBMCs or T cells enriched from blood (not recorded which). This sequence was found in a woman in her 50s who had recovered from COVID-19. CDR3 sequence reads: CASSFTGGFGYTF. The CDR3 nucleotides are TGCGCCAGCAGCTTTACAGGGGGCTTTGGCTACACCTTC.